The 28 T cell receptor beta chains presented below share a single source sample, sequenced in a study of blood T cell repertoires in COVID-19. TCRdb keeps only in-frame clones here, not all; method: immunoSEQ multiplex PCR. This repertoire shows 130,000 to 150,000 clones, roughly 83% found once; its top ten account for about 2.9%. Sequenced: peripheral blood. These receptors were obtained from a woman aged 80 or older with acute or convalescent COVID-19.

The chain carries TRBV15 and TRBJ1-4; D possibly corresponds to TRBD1 (5 bases). The V end lost 0 bases, the J end lost 7 bases, and 15 bases lay between the germline ends. Germline loops: CDR1 LNHNV, CDR2 YYDKDF (reference sequence). The CDR3 is made up of 16 amino acids. The CDR3 spells CATSRDLGGLSEKLFF. CDR3 DNA sequence: TGTGCCACCAGCAGAGATCTGGGGGGTTTGAGTGAAAAACTGTTTTTT.

The chain couples TRBV3-1 (or the pseudogene TRBV3-2) to TRBJ1-2; TRBD1 might be the D (5 bases). Trimming shortened V by 0 bases and J by 7 bases, and 12 bases separated the two germline ends. The CDR3 runs 14 residues. Germline V gene data show CDR1 as LGHDT and CDR2 as YNNKEL (reference sequence). The CDR3 region is CASSQDAGVGGYTF. In DNA form, the CDR3 reads TGTGCCAGCAGCCAAGATGCGGGGGTTGGTGGCTACACCTTC.

The chain recombines TRBV7-3 with TRBJ1-1; 8 bases map to TRBD1. V gave up 5 bases and J gave up 2 bases; unmatched junction bases: 4. There are 14 residues in the CDR3. The germline gives CDR1 SGHTA, CDR2 FQGTGA. The CDR3 DNA is TGTGCCAGCAGCCCCGACAGGGGAAACACTGAAGCTTTCTTT. Amino acids: CASSPDRGNTEAFF.

This clone was seen only once. The chain recombines TRBV9 with TRBJ1-2; D gene ambiguous. V lost 4 bases, J lost 3 bases, and 10 bases lay in between. This CDR3 contains 13 residues. Germline assignment: CDR1 SGDLS and CDR2 YYNGEE. The chain's CDR3 is CASSPWRDYGYTF. The CDR3 DNA sequence: TGTGCCAGCAGCCCCTGGCGGGACTATGGCTACACCTTC.

V and J are TRBV19 and TRBJ2-1; 9 bases are a match to TRBD2. The germline V gene encodes CDR1 LNHDA and CDR2 SQIVND (reference sequence). CDR3 length: 16 residues. Losses at the gene ends were 5 bases for V and 0 bases for J; bases not matched to a gene: 5. The CDR3 is CASSRLAGISYNEQFF. The CDR3 DNA sequence: TGTGCCAGTAGTCGGCTAGCGGGGATCTCCTACAATGAGCAGTTCTTC.

This chain links TRBV21-1 with TRBJ1-1; the D segment call TRBD1 is taken from the table without a DNA check. TRBV21-1 is classified as a pseudogene. This CDR3 contains 14 residues. Written as DNA, the CDR3 is TGTGCCAGCAGCCCACACCACAGGGAACTTGAAGCTTTCTTT. Protein product: CASSPHHRELEAFF.

V is TRBV14 and J is TRBJ2-5; possibly TRBD1 for D (6 bases). The V end was cut by 2 bases, the J end by 0 bases, with 13 bases between. Germline lookup yields CDR1 SGHDN and CDR2 FVKESK. There are 16 residues in the CDR3. The CDR3 nucleotides read TGTGCCAGCAGCCAATGGGCAGGGGATTACCAAGAGACCCAGTACTTC. It is translated as CASSQWAGDYQETQYF.

The chain recombines TRBV29-1 with TRBJ1-1; a weak D match, TRBD1 (5 bases). V was clipped by 4 bases and J by 4 bases, with 13 bases between them. Germline CDR1 is SQVTM and CDR2 is ANQGSEA. This CDR3 has 13 residues. The CDR3 DNA sequence: TGCAGCGTTGTGGGCAGGGCGGCCACTGAAGCTTTCTTT. Amino acid sequence: CSVVGRAATEAFF.

The rearrangement joins TRBV7-2 to TRBJ1-1; tentative D call: TRBD1 (5 bases). Germline V gene sequence: CDR1 SGHTA, CDR2 FQGNSA. V dropped 0 bases and J dropped 6 bases, with 14 bases sitting between them. The CDR3 has 15 residues. The CDR3 DNA follows: TGTGCCAGCAGCTTAGCGGCCGGGAGGGACGCTGAAGCTTTCTTT. This translates into CASSLAAGRDAEAFF.

V gene TRBV5-4 combines with J gene TRBJ2-5, with 8 bases matching TRBD2. The junction had 9 bases not matched to a gene; V was cut back by 1 base and J by 4 bases. Germline values: CDR1 SGHNT, CDR2 YYREEE (reference sequence). CDR3 length: 16 residues. The CDR3 DNA reads TGTGCCAGCAGCTTGAGGTTAGCGGGGCGCGGAGAGACCCAGTACTTC. Protein sequence: CASSLRLAGRGETQYF.

CDR3 amino acids: CSVEARGYGYTF. The CDR3, as DNA: TGCAGCGTTGAAGCTCGGGGATATGGCTACACCTTC. The chain employs TRBV29-1 and TRBJ1-2; no reliable D call. With 1 base removed from V and 5 bases from J, the gap between germline ends came to 8 bases. Looked up from germline, CDR1 is SQVTM and CDR2 is ANQGSEA. This CDR3 region has 12 residues.

The DNA for the CDR3 is TGTGCCAGCAGCCCGGGACAGGGTGGTCGGCAGCCCCAGCATTTT. Translating it yields CASSPGQGGRQPQHF. The chain uses TRBV11-2 and TRBJ1-5, with 9 nucleotides matching TRBD1. Trimming removed 5 bases from V and 7 bases from J; junction bases left unmatched: 9. The germline CDR1 and CDR2 sequences are SGHAT and FQNNGV. The CDR3 sequence is 15 residues long. The whole variable domain, filled in from reference TRBV11-2 and TRBJ1-5, reads EAGVAQSPRYKIIEKRQSVAFWCNPISGHATLYWYQQILGQGPKLLIQFQNNGVVDDSQLPKDRFSAERLKGVDSTLKIQPAKLEDSAVYLCASSPGQGGRQPQHFGDGTRLSIL.

This clone occurred once. V and J are TRBV27 and TRBJ2-7; TRBD1 matches 7 bases. The trim removed 6 bases at V and 5 bases at J, leaving 10 bases unmatched. Looked up from germline, CDR1 is MNHEY and CDR2 is SMNVEV (reference sequence). The CDR3 has 14 amino acids. CDR3 residues: CASRVSRQGHEQYF. DNA of the CDR3: TGTGCCAGCAGGGTAAGCCGACAGGGCCACGAGCAGTACTTC.

This chain links TRBV5-4 with TRBJ1-3; D gene unclear. Trimming took off 3 bases at V and 6 bases at J, with 19 bases between the two ends. The germline V gene has CDR1 SGHNT and CDR2 YYREEE (reference sequence). The CDR3 is made up of 16 amino acids. CDR3 amino acids: CASSSSTQRAENTIYF. DNA of the CDR3: TGTGCCAGCAGCTCCTCAACTCAACGAGCGGAAAACACCATATATTTT. Together with reference TRBV5-4 and TRBJ1-3, the CDR3 gives the full variable domain: ETGVTQSPTHLIKTRGQQVTLRCSSQSGHNTVSWYQQALGQGPQFIFQYYREEENGRGNFPPRFSGLQFPNYSSELNVNALELDDSALYLCASSSSTQRAENTIYFGEGSWLTVV.

CDR3 protein: CASMMDRTKGQPQHF. CDR3 sequence (DNA): TGTGCCAGCATGATGGACAGGACGAAGGGTCAGCCCCAGCATTTT. The rearrangement links TRBV2 to TRBJ1-5; TRBD1 matches at 7 bases. The CDR3 has 15 residues. V lost 7 bases and J lost 6; bases outside the gene matches: 12. Germline V gene data show CDR1 as SNHLY and CDR2 as FYNNEI.

The rearrangement links TRBV6-5 to TRBJ2-7; maybe TRBD2 (7 bases). Per the germline V gene, CDR1 is MNHEY and CDR2 is SVGAGI. There are 15 residues in the CDR3. Deletions cut 2 bases from V and 2 bases from J, with 13 bases between. The CDR3 here is CASSYGGGQAYEQYF. CDR3 DNA: TGTGCCAGCAGTTACGGGGGGGGCCAGGCCTACGAGCAGTACTTC.

V is TRBV9 and J is TRBJ2-1; no clear D. This CDR3 has 12 residues. Germline values: CDR1 SGDLS, CDR2 YYNGEE. Trimming stripped 3 bases from V and 12 bases from J, with 13 bases between. In DNA form, the CDR3 reads TGTGCCAGCAGCGCGTCAGGTATGAGGCAGTTCTTC. Translating it yields CASSASGMRQFF. Supplemented by reference TRBV9 and TRBJ2-1, the full variable domain reads DSGVTQTPKHLITATGQRVTLRCSPRSGDLSVYWYQQSLDQGLQFLIQYYNGEERAKGNILERFSAQQFPDLHSELNLSSLELGDSALYFCASSASGMRQFFGPGTRLTVL.

The chain employs TRBV9 and TRBJ1-4; tentative D call: TRBD1 (5 bases). V lost 0 bases, J lost 2 bases, and 8 bases lay in between. The CDR3 runs to 15 residues. Germline V gene lookup returns CDR1 SGDLS and CDR2 YYNGEE. Here the CDR3 reads CASSVGQHTNEKLFF. The CDR3 DNA is TGTGCCAGCAGCGTAGGACAGCATACTAATGAAAAACTGTTTTTT.

The J gene is TRBJ2-6, the V gene TRBV19, with D possibly matching TRBD1 (6 bases). Per germline, CDR1 LNHDA and CDR2 SQIVND (reference sequence). Trimming took 4 bases from V and 2 from J, leaving 15 bases between them. The CDR3 contains 17 residues. CDR3 coding DNA: TGTGCCAGTAGTAGACAGGCTTACTCAACTGGGGCCAACGTCCTGACTTTC. Amino acid sequence: CASSRQAYSTGANVLTF.

The chain employs TRBV2 and TRBJ1-2; TRBD1 might be the D (5 bases). The V end lost 5 bases, the J end lost 6 bases, and 10 bases lay between the germline ends. CDR1 is SNHLY and CDR2 is FYNNEI in the germline V gene. The CDR3 has 12 amino acids. The CDR3 sequence is CASSKKGDGYTF. CDR3 DNA: TGTGCCAGCAGTAAAAAAGGGGATGGCTACACCTTC.

V usage is TRBV24-1 and J usage is TRBJ1-2; D unresolved. CDR1 is KGHDR, CDR2 SFDVKD, per germline. Trimming cost V 3 bases and J 1 base, with 5 bases left between them. CDR3 length: 13 amino acids. The CDR3 DNA reads as TGTGCCACCAGTGATGGAGGTAACTATGGCTACACCTTC. It encodes CATSDGGNYGYTF.

The V gene is TRBV6-5, the J gene TRBJ2-3; D perhaps matches TRBD2 (6 bases). Germline CDR1 reads MNHEY; CDR2 reads SVGAGI. V gave up 2 bases and J gave up 1 base, with 10 bases separating them. The CDR3 contains 15 residues. The CDR3 loop reads CASSYRTGGTDTQYF. The CDR3 DNA reads as TGTGCCAGCAGTTACCGCACGGGGGGCACAGATACGCAGTATTTT.

V gene TRBV7-3 combines with J gene TRBJ2-3, with TRBD1 as a possible D gene (6 bases). Germline CDR1 and CDR2: SGHTA and FQGTGA. The CDR3 is made up of 11 amino acids. Trimming shortened V by 6 bases and J by 6 bases, and 7 bases separated the two germline ends. CDR3 residues: CASRTGDTQYF. Here the CDR3 DNA reads TGTGCCAGCAGAACAGGGGATACGCAGTATTTT.

V is TRBV6-5 and J is TRBJ1-2; 11 bases agree with TRBD1. Germline V gives CDR1 MNHEY, CDR2 SVGAGI. Trimming cost V 4 bases and J 2 bases; bases outside gene matches: 3. CDR3 length: 15 amino acids. The CDR3 nucleotides read TGTGCCAGCAGTTCCCGGACAGGGGGCAACTATGGCTACACCTTC. Translation: CASSSRTGGNYGYTF.

As DNA, the CDR3 is TGTGCCAGCTCCCCCCTCTCCGGGACAGGAATTTCAGGGGGTGGCTACACCTTC. Protein: CASSPLSGTGISGGGYTF. The rearrangement uses TRBV18 and TRBJ1-2, with 8 bases fitting TRBD1. V lost 6 bases to trimming and J lost 7 bases; unmatched junction nucleotides: 22. The CDR3 sequence is 18 residues long. Germline V CDR1 and CDR2: KGHSH, LQKENI.

The CDR3 sequence is CATGGDSAPGTQYF. DNA for the CDR3: TGTGCCACGGGGGGAGATAGTGCCCCTGGGACCCAGTACTTC. This chain joins TRBV27 and TRBJ2-5; 7 bases match TRBD2. CDR1 and CDR2 (germline): MNHEY, SMNVEV (reference sequence). The CDR3 has 14 amino acids. Trimming at V came to 10 bases and at J to 7 bases, leaving 15 bases not matched to a gene.

The V and J genes are TRBV6-2 or TRBV6-3 and TRBJ2-1; 10 nucleotides agree with TRBD1. This CDR3 is built from 17 residues. J gave up 6 bases and V 5 bases, and 13 bases lay outside the gene matches. In germline, CDR1 is MNHEY, CDR2 SVGEGT. This chain's CDR3 is CASSRDRGRLRSNEQFF. CDR3 DNA: TGTGCCAGCAGTCGGGACAGGGGTCGACTAAGGTCCAATGAGCAGTTCTTC.

This clone was observed a single time. This sequence joins TRBV6-2 or TRBV6-3 and TRBJ1-1, with D uncertain. The CDR3 length is 13 residues. Germline CDR1 and CDR2: MNHEY and SVGEGT. V shed 4 bases and J shed 6 bases, with 12 bases lying between them. Here the CDR3 reads CASSSATDPEAFF. Here the CDR3 DNA reads TGTGCCAGCAGTTCGGCCACAGACCCTGAAGCTTTCTTT.